This T cell receptor beta chain was captured by sequencing in a study of blood T cell repertoires in COVID-19. Study-level information: In each case, the material was cDNA or gDNA derived from T cells, B-cell-depleted T cells, or PBMCs.

Clones were read by immunoSEQ multiplex PCR, and TCRdb kept only the in-frame ones, dropping some. This sample has approximately 60,000 clones, with roughly 79% found just once. The TCR originated in a man aged 55 to 69 with acute or convalescent COVID-19. The sequencing input was peripheral blood.

The CDR3 DNA reads as TGTGCCTGGAAGCCATCTGCCACCGGGGAGCTGTTTTTT. It yields the protein CAWKPSATGELFF. The chain carries TRBV30 and TRBJ2-2; D uncertain. Germline lookup yields CDR1 GTSNPN and CDR2 SVGIG (reference sequence). The CDR3 has 13 amino acids. The germline V and J ends were trimmed by 4 bases and 4 bases, with 10 bases remaining between them. Together with reference TRBV30 and TRBJ2-2, the CDR3 gives the full variable domain: SQTIHQWPATLVQPVGSPLSLECTVEGTSNPNLYWYRQAAGRGLQLLFYSVGIGQISSEVPQNLSASRPQDRQFILSSKKLLLSDSGFYLCAWKPSATGELFFGEGSRLTVL.